This TCR beta chain was profiled in a study of OX40 agonist ivuxolimab in advanced cancers. About the study as a whole: Ivuxolimab, which targeted the costimulatory receptor OX40 (CD134), was an agonistic, fully human IgG2 monoclonal antibody. Among the roughly 52 dose-escalation patients, 19 had hepatocellular carcinoma, 15 or so melanoma, 9 renal cell carcinoma and 9 head and neck cancer. Intravenous ivuxolimab was administered to patients every 2 weeks at six dose levels: 0.01, 0.1, 0.3, 1.5, 3 and 10 mg/kg. Peripheral TCRbeta sequencing was intended to test whether TCR sequence diversity was altered and clonal T-cell expansion was caused by ivuxolimab. A male proportion of approximately 83% and a mean age of 60 years, ranging from roughly 23 to 79, were recorded for the dose-escalation cohort. Partial responses were achieved by three dose-escalation patients, of whom one had hepatocellular carcinoma and two had cutaneous melanoma. The monotherapy dose-escalation portion (N of about 49 patients) of the phase I ivuxolimab trial is reported in the paper. Patients were allowed to have had prior anti-PD-1, anti-PD-L1 or anti-CTLA-4 therapy, and 40% of the dose-escalation patients had previously received checkpoint inhibitors.

The trial excluded patients who had a history of autoimmune disease or who were on systemic immunosuppression. Peripheral blood for TCR sequencing was drawn from every dose cohort at baseline, at cycle 4 day 1 and at cycle 7 day 1. The samples were taken from a phase I, first-in-human, multicenter, open-label dose-escalation trial of ivuxolimab. Adults with locally advanced or metastatic melanoma, renal cell, hepatocellular, or head and neck squamous cell carcinoma were enrolled in the trial. CD4+ and CD8+ T cells were sorted separately from peripheral blood before TCR sequencing. The V and J ends are trimmed by 7 bases and 1 base, leaving 18 bases between them. Counted from cysteine to phenylalanine, this CDR3 has 15 amino acids. The entry retains the CDR3 DNA only, 45 bases that are in frame from base 1. The germline V gene provides CDR1 SQVTM and CDR2 ANQGSEA. The full study reports these points: The antigen specificity of the peripheral T cells that underwent clonal expansion was not determined. At doses from 0.1 to 3.0 mg/kg, clonal expansion was seen in both CD4+ and CD8+ blood T cells between baseline and week 6. In the 0.1-3.0 mg/kg groups, partial responders were among the patients with the lowest normalized peripheral clonal expansion, particularly in CD8+ T cells. After ivuxolimab, more expanded clones were found on average in CD8+ T cells than in CD4+ T cells. Low levels of normalized T-cell clonal expansion were also shown by some nonresponding patients.

For sequencing of the TCRbeta CDR3 region, genomic DNA was extracted from the sorted cells. The immunoSEQ Assay was used for sequencing of TCRbeta CDR3 regions. Entries here come from immuneACCESS through TCRdb and include only in-frame sequences with V and J called. Some clones fail to appear in such tables; in the studies checked, an unresolved V gene covers under half of the shortfall, and the cause of the remainder is unknown. The sample table contains over 60,000 clones; only one count was recorded for around 84% of them. Roughly 2.3% of the sample comes from the top ten. About this clone itself: The antigen it binds to is not known. No base-level quality is on record; no much larger clone is a single base apart.

The chain is encoded by TRBV29-1 joined to TRBJ2-3; the D gene is perhaps TRBD2, from 6 matching bases. The clonotype originates from an adult with an advanced solid tumor such as melanoma, head and neck, liver or kidney cancer. The sample was CD4+ or CD8+ T cells sorted from blood, taken in a trial of the OX40 agonist ivuxolimab. In nucleotides, the sequence is TGCAGCGCCGGGGGACCCGCGGGCGGCACAGATACGCAGTATTTT. Protein translation: CSAGGPAGGTDTQYF.